The rows below give T cell receptor beta chains drawn from one sample of a study of shared clonotypes between healthy human individuals. Sequencing used immunoSEQ multiplex PCR; TCRdb keeps in-frame clones, though not all of them. The sample consists of 2 million to 2.5 million clones, 80% to 95% of them appearing once. Sequencing was performed on naive CD4+ T cells from PBMCs. The receptors were gathered from a young man in good health. Some clones in this sample may be carry-over from other donors' samples. CDR3s include the opening cysteine and the closing phenylalanine or tryptophan. The D gene is left open where the match is weak.

V,D,J,DNA,CDR3
TRBV2,.,TRBJ1-2,TGTGCCAGCAGTGAATATGTAGGGACTAACTATGGCTACACCTTC,CASSEYVGTNYGYTF
TRBV5-4,.,TRBJ2-5,TGTGCCAGCAGCTATGATAGACAAGAGACCCAGTACTTC,CASSYDRQETQYF
TRBV7-2,.,TRBJ1-2,TGTGCCAGCAGCCCATCCTCAGGACTGCTCGGCGGCTACACCTTC,CASSPSSGLLGGYTF
TRBV7-9,TRBD1,TRBJ1-4,TGTGCCAGCAGCTCCGGACAGGTCGGTGAAAAACTGTTTTTT,CASSSGQVGEKLFF
TRBV18,.,TRBJ2-7,TGTGCCAGCTCACGAACCCGGGACGGGAGCTACGAGCAGTACTTC,CASSRTRDGSYEQYF
TRBV19,TRBD1,TRBJ1-1,TGTGCCGGGATGAACAGGGGGAACACTGAAGCTTTCTTT,CAGMNRGNTEAFF
TRBV7-2,TRBD2,TRBJ2-7,TGTGCCAGCAGCTTAGTGGTCCCTAGCGGGAGAGCTCCCTACGAGCAGTACTTC,CASSLVVPSGRAPYEQYF
TRBV10-3,TRBD2,TRBJ2-2,TGTGCCATCAGTGGACTAGCGGGAGGTAACACCGGGGAGCTGTTTTTT,CAISGLAGGNTGELFF
TRBV12-1,.,TRBJ1-3,TGTGCCAGCAGCCCCCCCTACGGGGTTGGAAACACCATATATTTT,CASSPPYGVGNTIYF
TRBV11-3,.,TRBJ2-2,TGTGCCAGCAGCTCCTCCACGGGATTCACCGGGGAGCTGTTTTTT,CASSSSTGFTGELFF
TRBV11-1,.,TRBJ2-5,TGTGCCAGCCGCTTATCCGGGACTCCCCAAGAGACCCAGTACTTC,CASRLSGTPQETQYF
TRBV5-1,TRBD1,TRBJ2-5,TGCGCCAGCAGCCCGGGACAGGGGGCAGCGGAGACCCAGTACTTC,CASSPGQGAAETQYF
TRBV11-1,.,TRBJ2-7,TGTGCCAGCAGCCCTTGGACTGGTAGCCACGAGCAGTACTTC,CASSPWTGSHEQYF
TRBV6-1,.,TRBJ1-4,TGTGCCAGCAAAATTCCAGGGTCTGAAAAACTGTTTTTT,CASKIPGSEKLFF
TRBV9,.,TRBJ2-1,TGTGCCAGCACGCCCCAGGCAATCCACAATGAGCAGTTCTTC,CASTPQAIHNEQFF
TRBV7-3,.,TRBJ2-3,TGTGCCAGCAGCGTCACTAGCACAGATACGCAGTATTTT,CASSVTSTDTQYF